The 27 T cell receptor beta chains presented below share a single source sample, sequenced in a study of cytomegalovirus exposure and HLA in healthy donors. The PCR contained 60 Vbeta and 13 Jbeta primers. Produced via immunoSEQ multiplex PCR; TCRdb's table is partial and in-frame only. The table includes roughly 140,000 clones, roughly three quarters detected once. The sequenced sample consisted of PBMCs. The receptors derive from a woman in her 40s in good health and CMV-seronegative.

This clone was observed a few times. The chain employs TRBV5-5 and TRBJ1-1; D not resolved. This CDR3 has 15 amino acids. V was pared by 0 bases and J by 0 bases, with 9 bases between. The germline gives CDR1 SGHKS, CDR2 YYEKEE (reference sequence). CDR3: CASSLDGRMNTEAFF. The DNA for the CDR3 is TGTGCCAGCAGCTTGGATGGCAGAATGAACACTGAAGCTTTCTTT.

This clone has more than one count but fewer than ten. This chain links TRBV5-1 with TRBJ2-1; 8 positions agree with TRBD2. Germline assignment: CDR1 SGHRS and CDR2 YFSETQ. The CDR3 totals 14 residues. Trimming at V came to 4 bases and at J to 8 bases, leaving 8 bases not matched to a gene. The CDR3 nucleotides read TGCGCCAGCAGCCCGGGGGGGGTGGAAGATGAGCAGTTCTTC. It encodes CASSPGGVEDEQFF.

The chain couples TRBV30 to TRBJ2-7; maybe TRBD1 (5 bases). Trimming shortened V by 1 base and J by 3 bases, and 10 bases separated the two germline ends. Germline values: CDR1 GTSNPN, CDR2 SVGIG (reference sequence). The CDR3 sequence is 13 residues long. CDR3 loop: CAWSGQSRYEQYF. CDR3 sequence (DNA): TGTGCCTGGAGTGGACAGAGCCGCTACGAGCAGTACTTC.

The chain combines TRBV28 with TRBJ2-2; 7 bases are a match to TRBD2. The CDR3 has 16 residues. V trimming: 4 bases; J trimming: 5 bases; junction bases outside the gene matches: 10. Germline CDR1 MDHEN, CDR2 SYDVKM. The CDR3 sequence is CASSSLRTSGTGELFF. For the CDR3, the DNA is TGTGCCAGCAGTTCTTTGCGGACTAGTGGGACCGGGGAGCTGTTTTTT.

The table lists this clone with a few counts. The V and J genes are TRBV19 and TRBJ2-5; D might be TRBD2 (5 bases). CDR1 and CDR2 from the germline V gene are LNHDA and SQIVND (reference sequence). This CDR3 contains 16 residues. The V end lost 5 bases, the J end lost 4 bases, and 20 bases lay between the germline ends. CDR3 sequence reads: CASSPWGGGVGETQYF. The CDR3 nucleotides read TGTGCCAGTAGTCCATGGGGTGGAGGAGTAGGAGAGACCCAGTACTTC.

The rearrangement uses TRBV5-4 and TRBJ2-7; the D gene is possibly TRBD2 (5 bases). Deletions cut 7 bases from V and 1 base from J, with 18 bases between. The CDR3 contains 15 residues. Germline CDR1 SGHNT, CDR2 YYREEE (reference sequence). In nucleotides, the CDR3 is TGTGCCAGCGCCCTAGGTGGCCGGGGTTCCTACGAGCAGTACTTC. Its protein product is CASALGGRGSYEQYF.

This clone was detected a few times. The rearrangement joins TRBV5-5 to TRBJ1-4, with 7 bases aligning to TRBD1. There are 16 residues in the CDR3. The ends lost 1 base at V and 0 bases at J; junction bases unmatched: 3. The germline gives CDR1 SGHKS, CDR2 YYEKEE (reference sequence). CDR3 bases: TGTGCCAGCAGCTTGTGGGACAGCGCAACTAATGAAAAACTGTTTTTT. Translated: CASSLWDSATNEKLFF.

In this sample, this clone turned up a few times. The chain has TRBV7-9 and TRBJ2-2; weak D call: TRBD1 (5 bases). This CDR3 comprises 15 residues. V dropped 1 base and J dropped 4 bases, with 10 bases sitting between them. Germline V gene data show CDR1 as SEHNR and CDR2 as FQNEAQ (reference sequence). The CDR3: CASSLVRDPTGELFF. Written as DNA, the CDR3 is TGTGCCAGCAGCTTAGTCAGGGATCCCACCGGGGAGCTGTTTTTT. Full variable domain (outside the CDR3, taken from reference TRBV7-9 and TRBJ2-2): DTGVSQNPRHKITKRGQNVTFRCDPISEHNRLYWYRQTLGQGPEFLTYFQNEAQLEKSRLLSDRFSAERPKGSFSTLEIQRTEQGDSAMYLCASSLVRDPTGELFFGEGSRLTVL.

V is TRBV7-9 and J is TRBJ1-2; no definite D call. The CDR3 is 14 amino acids. V shed 5 bases and J shed 6 bases, with 16 bases lying between them. Germline V CDR1 and CDR2: SEHNR, FQNEAQ (reference sequence). This CDR3 reads CASSRPPEDHGYTF. The CDR3 DNA follows: TGTGCCAGCAGCCGACCCCCGGAGGACCATGGCTACACCTTC.

The rearrangement links TRBV25-1 to TRBJ1-4; 12 bases are a match to TRBD1. After removal of 6 bases from V and 3 bases from J, the junction contained 11 bases not matched to a gene. Germline V gene lookup returns CDR1 MGHDK and CDR2 SYGVNS. The CDR3 loop spans 18 amino acids. CDR3 amino acids: CASSRDRGLQGANEKLFF. In DNA, the CDR3 is TGTGCCAGCAGCCGGGACAGGGGGCTTCAGGGGGCTAATGAAAAACTGTTTTTT.

This clone has only a few counts. The same CDR3 can be traced to other DNA sequences in this sample. The chain employs TRBV27 and TRBJ1-5; 8 bases map to TRBD1. The CDR3 runs 14 residues. V gave up 3 bases and J gave up 7 bases; unmatched junction bases: 5. In germline, CDR1 is MNHEY, CDR2 SMNVEV (reference sequence). CDR3 DNA: TGTGCCAGCAGTTTGCAGGGGGCCGGACAGCCCCAGCATTTT. This gives the protein CASSLQGAGQPQHF.

This clone was observed a few times. The chain recombines TRBV6-1 with TRBJ1-2; D is undetermined. V was cut by 1 base and J by 8 bases, with 11 bases left in between. Germline V gene data show CDR1 as MNHNS and CDR2 as SASEGT. The CDR3 has 13 residues. The CDR3 sequence: CASSEEGAGGYTF. The CDR3 DNA follows: TGTGCCAGCAGTGAAGAGGGCGCGGGAGGCTACACCTTC.

The CDR3, as DNA: TGTGCCAGCAGTCGGGGGGTTACTGAAGCTTTCTTT. Translated: CASSRGVTEAFF. This chain uses TRBV6-5 with TRBJ1-1; tentative D call: TRBD1 (5 bases). V lost 5 bases to trimming and J lost 5 bases, with 9 bases between them. CDR1 is MNHEY and CDR2 is SVGAGI in the germline V gene. CDR3 length equals 12 residues.

The CDR3 nucleotides are TGCGCCAGCAGCTTGGTAGCTAGCGACAATGAGCAGTTCTTC. Amino acids: CASSLVASDNEQFF. The chain is built from TRBV5-1 and TRBJ2-1; a possible D gene is TRBD2 (6 bases). From germline, CDR1 is SGHRS and CDR2 YFSETQ. The CDR3 runs 14 residues. V was trimmed by 0 bases and J by 5 bases, leaving 9 bases between them.

The CDR3 loop reads CASSYNRENRDTQYF. For the CDR3, the DNA is TGTGCCAGCAGTTACAACAGGGAGAATAGAGATACGCAGTATTTT. The V gene is TRBV6-5, the J gene TRBJ2-3; TRBD1 is a possible D gene (6 bases). V dropped 2 bases and J dropped 5 bases, with 14 bases sitting between them. This CDR3 comprises 15 residues. Germline V lookup: CDR1 MNHEY, CDR2 SVGAGI.

The chain's CDR3 is CASGVSYRAISPETQYF. CDR3 DNA sequence: TGTGCTAGTGGCGTTTCTTACAGGGCTATTAGTCCCGAGACCCAGTACTTC. The chain employs TRBV12-5 and TRBJ2-5, with a possible D match to TRBD1 (6 bases). The V and J ends lost 6 bases and 5 bases respectively, with 25 bases between them. CDR1 and CDR2 (germline): LGHNT, FRNRAP. The CDR3 is 17 residues long.

The V and J genes are TRBV29-1 and TRBJ1-1; no clear D. This CDR3 contains 13 residues. CDR1 is SQVTM, CDR2 ANQGSEA, per germline. Between the trimmed V and J ends, which lost 4 bases and 4 bases, there was a span of 13 bases. The CDR3 region has the DNA TGCAGCGTTGCTGAGGGATGGAGCACTGAAGCTTTCTTT. It specifies CSVAEGWSTEAFF.

The chain joins TRBV29-1 to TRBJ1-4, with D uncertain. Germline loops: CDR1 SQVTM, CDR2 ANQGSEA. The CDR3 runs to 12 residues. The V end was cut by 6 bases, the J end by 4 bases, with 9 bases between. CDR3 DNA: TGCAGCGTCCGGGTATATAATGAAAAACTGTTTTTT. Its translation is CSVRVYNEKLFF.

The chain has TRBV7-9 and TRBJ2-5, with D hard to call. The DNA end lines up better with TRBJ2-7; the J call may be wrong. The CDR3 loop spans 13 amino acids. Germline loops: CDR1 SEHNR, CDR2 FQNEAQ (reference sequence). In nucleotides, the CDR3 is TGTGCCAGCAGCTTCGCAGGAACGTACGAGCAGTACTTC. It specifies CASSFAGTYEQYF.

This rearrangement joins TRBV11-3 to TRBJ2-2, with 12 bases that match TRBD2. The J segment lost 0 bases and the V segment lost 5 bases, leaving 4 bases of the junction unmatched. Germline V gene data show CDR1 as SGHNT and CDR2 as YENEEA. CDR3 size: 17 residues. The CDR3 is CASSGRLAGANTGELFF. The CDR3 region has the DNA TGTGCCAGCAGCGGAAGACTAGCGGGGGCGAACACCGGGGAGCTGTTTTTT.

V gene TRBV6-6 combines with J gene TRBJ2-5; weak D call: TRBD2 (6 bases). The ends were cut back, 5 bases at V and 5 bases at J, with 9 bases in the middle. Germline V CDR1 and CDR2: MNHNY, SVGAGI (reference sequence). The CDR3 runs 12 residues. This chain's CDR3 is CASSPSEETQYF. The CDR3 DNA is TGTGCCAGCAGTCCTAGCGAGGAGACCCAGTACTTC.

The V gene is TRBV27, the J gene TRBJ2-1; maybe TRBD1 (5 bases). V shed 0 bases and J shed 5 bases, with 20 bases lying between them. The CDR3 sequence is 18 residues long. Per germline, CDR1 MNHEY and CDR2 SMNVEV (reference sequence). CDR3 loop: CASSLSGGGAHRDNEQFF. For the CDR3, the DNA is TGTGCCAGCAGTTTATCGGGTGGTGGGGCTCATAGGGACAATGAGCAGTTCTTC.

The J gene is TRBJ2-1, the V gene TRBV7-6; D gene ambiguous. This CDR3 has 13 residues. V lost 0 bases to trimming and J lost 4 bases, with 4 bases between them. Germline values: CDR1 SGHVS, CDR2 FNYEAQ. The CDR3 DNA is TGTGCCAGCAGCTTAGCGTTATACAATGAGCAGTTCTTC. Protein product: CASSLALYNEQFF.

CDR3 nucleotide sequence: TGTGCCAGCTCACCCGCCGGGGAGGCCTATGGCTACACCTTC. This sequence encodes CASSPAGEAYGYTF. The chain couples TRBV18 to TRBJ1-2; D call uncertain. The germline gives CDR1 KGHSH, CDR2 LQKENI. Trimming took off 3 bases at V and 4 bases at J, with 12 bases between the two ends. This CDR3 has 14 residues.

The chain couples TRBV30 to TRBJ2-5, with TRBD2 matching 13 bases. The J call may be faulty, since TRBJ2-7 better matches the DNA end. CDR1 is GTSNPN, CDR2 SVGIG, per germline (reference sequence). This CDR3 is built from 17 residues. CDR3 DNA: TGTGCCTGGAGTGTACAAGGACTAGCGGGAGCGGTGGGCGAGCAGTACTTC. Translation: CAWSVQGLAGAVGEQYF.

The chain joins TRBV5-1 to TRBJ2-3; D uncertain. CDR1 is SGHRS and CDR2 is YFSETQ in the germline V gene. The CDR3 is made up of 15 amino acids. Trimming cost V 3 bases and J 2 bases, with 13 bases left between them. In nucleotides, the CDR3 is TGCGCCAGCAGCTCCGATATGACTTTCACAGATACGCAGTATTTT. This encodes CASSSDMTFTDTQYF.

This clone was seen a single time. CDR3 amino acids: CASSAREVNYGYTF. The DNA of the CDR3 is TGCGCCAGCAGCGCCAGGGAGGTTAACTATGGCTACACCTTC. The genes are TRBV5-1 and TRBJ1-2, with a possible D match to TRBD1 (5 bases). Trimming shortened V by 4 bases and J by 1 base, and 11 bases separated the two germline ends. The germline CDR1 and CDR2 sequences are SGHRS and YFSETQ. The CDR3 runs 14 residues.